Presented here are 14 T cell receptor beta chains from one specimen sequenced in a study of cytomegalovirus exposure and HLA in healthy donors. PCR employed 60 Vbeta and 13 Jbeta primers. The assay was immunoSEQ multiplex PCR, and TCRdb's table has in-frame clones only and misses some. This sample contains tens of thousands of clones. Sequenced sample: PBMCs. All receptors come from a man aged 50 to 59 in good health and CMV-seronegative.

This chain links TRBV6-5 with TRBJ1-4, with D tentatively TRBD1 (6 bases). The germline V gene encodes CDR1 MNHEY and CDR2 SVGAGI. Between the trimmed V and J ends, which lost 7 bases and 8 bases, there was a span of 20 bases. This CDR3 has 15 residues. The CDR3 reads CASIARYGGHEKLFF. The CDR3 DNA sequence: TGTGCCAGCATAGCCCGGTACGGGGGGCACGAAAAACTGTTTTTT.

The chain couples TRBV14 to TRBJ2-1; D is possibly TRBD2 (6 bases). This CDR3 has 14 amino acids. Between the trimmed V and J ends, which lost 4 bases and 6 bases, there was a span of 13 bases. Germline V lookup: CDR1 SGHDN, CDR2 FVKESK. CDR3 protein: CASSRTNPVNEQFF. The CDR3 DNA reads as TGTGCCAGCAGCCGGACTAACCCGGTCAATGAGCAGTTCTTC. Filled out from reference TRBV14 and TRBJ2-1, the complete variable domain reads EAGVTQFPSHSVIEKGQTVTLRCDPISGHDNLYWYRRVMGKEIKFLLHFVKESKQDESGMPNNRFLAERTGGTYSTLKVQPAELEDSGVYFCASSRTNPVNEQFFGPGTRLTVL.

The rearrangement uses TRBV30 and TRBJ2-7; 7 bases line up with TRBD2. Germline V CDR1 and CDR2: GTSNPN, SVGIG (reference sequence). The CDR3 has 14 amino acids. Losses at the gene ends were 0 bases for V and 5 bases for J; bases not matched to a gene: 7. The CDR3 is CAWSVGGGVHEQYF. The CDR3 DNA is TGTGCCTGGAGTGTGGGGGGAGGGGTGCACGAGCAGTACTTC.

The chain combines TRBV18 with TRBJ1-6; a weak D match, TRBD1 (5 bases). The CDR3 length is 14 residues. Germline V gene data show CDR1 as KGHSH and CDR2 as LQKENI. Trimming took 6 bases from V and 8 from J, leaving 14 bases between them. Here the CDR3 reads CASSQGRGDSPLHF. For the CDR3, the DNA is TGTGCCAGCTCGCAGGGAAGGGGTGATTCACCCCTCCACTTT.

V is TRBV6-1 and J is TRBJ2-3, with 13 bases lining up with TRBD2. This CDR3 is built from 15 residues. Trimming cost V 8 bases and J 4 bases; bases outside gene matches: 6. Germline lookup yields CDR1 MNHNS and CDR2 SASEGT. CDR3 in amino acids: CASFAGTSGADTQYF. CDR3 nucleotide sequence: TGTGCCAGCTTCGCGGGGACTAGCGGGGCAGATACGCAGTATTTT.

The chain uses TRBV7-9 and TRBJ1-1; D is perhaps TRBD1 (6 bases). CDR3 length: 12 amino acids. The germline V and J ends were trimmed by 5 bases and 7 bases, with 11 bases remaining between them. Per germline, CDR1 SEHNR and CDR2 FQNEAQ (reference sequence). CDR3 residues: CASSIRTDEAFF. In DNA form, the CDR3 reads TGTGCCAGCAGCATCCGGACAGATGAAGCTTTCTTT. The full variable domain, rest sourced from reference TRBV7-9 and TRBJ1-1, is DTGVSQNPRHKITKRGQNVTFRCDPISEHNRLYWYRQTLGQGPEFLTYFQNEAQLEKSRLLSDRFSAERPKGSFSTLEIQRTEQGDSAMYLCASSIRTDEAFFGQGTRLTVV.

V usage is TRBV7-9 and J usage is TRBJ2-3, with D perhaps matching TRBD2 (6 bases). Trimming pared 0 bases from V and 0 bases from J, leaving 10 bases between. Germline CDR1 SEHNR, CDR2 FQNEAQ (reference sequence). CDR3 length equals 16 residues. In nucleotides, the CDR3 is TGTGCCAGCAGCTTAGCTTTAGCGGACAGCACAGATACGCAGTATTTT. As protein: CASSLALADSTDTQYF.

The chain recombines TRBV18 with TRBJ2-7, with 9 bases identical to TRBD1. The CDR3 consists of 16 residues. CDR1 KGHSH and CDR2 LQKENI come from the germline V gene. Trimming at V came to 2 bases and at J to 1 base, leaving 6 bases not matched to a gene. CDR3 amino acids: CASSPTGQGQSYEQYF. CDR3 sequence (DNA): TGTGCCAGCTCACCAACGGGACAGGGCCAATCCTACGAGCAGTACTTC. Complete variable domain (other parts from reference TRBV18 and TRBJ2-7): NAGVMQNPRHLVRRRGQEARLRCSPMKGHSHVYWYRQLPEEGLKFMVYLQKENIIDESGMPKERFSAEFPKEGPSILRIQQVVRGDSAAYFCASSPTGQGQSYEQYFGPGTRLTVT.

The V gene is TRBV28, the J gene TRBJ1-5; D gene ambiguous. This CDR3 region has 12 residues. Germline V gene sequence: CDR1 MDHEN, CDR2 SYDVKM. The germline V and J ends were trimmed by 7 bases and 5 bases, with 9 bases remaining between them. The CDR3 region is CASTGNHQPQHF. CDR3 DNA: TGTGCCAGCACCGGGAACCATCAGCCCCAGCATTTT.

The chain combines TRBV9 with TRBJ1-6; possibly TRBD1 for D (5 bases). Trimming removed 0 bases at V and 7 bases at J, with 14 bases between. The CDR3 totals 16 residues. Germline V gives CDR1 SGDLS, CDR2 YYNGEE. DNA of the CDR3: TGTGCCAGCAGCGTAGGACCAGGGATGGGGAATTCACCCCTCCACTTT. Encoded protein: CASSVGPGMGNSPLHF.

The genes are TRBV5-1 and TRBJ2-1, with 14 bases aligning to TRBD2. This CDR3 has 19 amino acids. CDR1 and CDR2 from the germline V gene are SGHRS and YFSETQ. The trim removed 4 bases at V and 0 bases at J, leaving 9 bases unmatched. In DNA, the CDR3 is TGCGCCAGCAGCCACGGACTAGCGGGGGGTCAAAGCTCCTACAATGAGCAGTTCTTC. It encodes CASSHGLAGGQSSYNEQFF.

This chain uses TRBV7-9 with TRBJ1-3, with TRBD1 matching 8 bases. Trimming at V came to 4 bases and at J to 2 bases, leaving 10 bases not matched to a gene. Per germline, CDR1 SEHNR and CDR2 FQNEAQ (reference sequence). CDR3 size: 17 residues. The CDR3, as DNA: TGTGCCAGCAGCTCCCCCCCGCCCAGGGGGCCTGGAAACACCATATATTTT. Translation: CASSSPPPRGPGNTIYF.

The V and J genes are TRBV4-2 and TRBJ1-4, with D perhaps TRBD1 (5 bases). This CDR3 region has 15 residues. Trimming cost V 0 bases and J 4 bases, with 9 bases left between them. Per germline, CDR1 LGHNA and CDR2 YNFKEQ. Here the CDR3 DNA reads TGTGCCAGCAGCCAAGATGTCCAGGGTAATGAAAAACTGTTTTTT. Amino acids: CASSQDVQGNEKLFF.

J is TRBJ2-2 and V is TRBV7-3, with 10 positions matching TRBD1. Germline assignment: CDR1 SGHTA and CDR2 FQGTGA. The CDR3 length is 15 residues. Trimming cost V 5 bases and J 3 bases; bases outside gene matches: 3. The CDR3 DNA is TGTGCCAGCAGCATGACAGGGGGCCACACCGGGGAGCTGTTTTTT. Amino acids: CASSMTGGHTGELFF.